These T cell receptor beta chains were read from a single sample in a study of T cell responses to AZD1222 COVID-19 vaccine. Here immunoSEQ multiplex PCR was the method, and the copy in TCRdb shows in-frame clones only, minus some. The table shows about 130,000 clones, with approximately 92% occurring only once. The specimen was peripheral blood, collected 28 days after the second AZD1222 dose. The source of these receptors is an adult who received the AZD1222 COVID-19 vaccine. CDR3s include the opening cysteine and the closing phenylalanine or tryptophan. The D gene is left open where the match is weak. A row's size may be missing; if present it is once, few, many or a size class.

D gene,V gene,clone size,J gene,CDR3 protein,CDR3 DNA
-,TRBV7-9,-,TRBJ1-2,CASSLGGYGYTF,TGTGCCAGCAGCTTAGGGGGGTATGGCTACACCTTC
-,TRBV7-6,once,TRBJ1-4,CASSSPPGQPDNNEKLFF,TGTGCCAGCAGCTCCCCCCCGGGGCAGCCGGATAATAATGAAAAACTGTTTTTT
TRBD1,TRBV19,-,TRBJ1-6,CASSTQGVRGPALHF,TGTGCCAGTAGTACACAGGGGGTGAGGGGTCCGGCCCTCCACTTT
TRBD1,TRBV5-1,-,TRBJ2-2,CASSLAPDRANTGELFF,TGCGCCAGCAGCTTGGCCCCGGACAGGGCGAACACCGGGGAGCTGTTTTTT
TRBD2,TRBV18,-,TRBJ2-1,CASSNTRLAGALKGGEQFF,TGTGCCAGCTCAAACACCCGACTAGCGGGGGCCCTCAAAGGGGGTGAGCAGTTCTTC
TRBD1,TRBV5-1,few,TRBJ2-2,CASSAGQGTGELFF,TGCGCCAGCAGCGCGGGACAGGGTACCGGGGAGCTGTTTTTT
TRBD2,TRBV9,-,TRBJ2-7,CASSLGGGAYEQYF,TGTGCCAGCAGCCTCGGCGGGGGGGCGTACGAGCAGTACTTC
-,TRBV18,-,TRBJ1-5,CASSPSNSNQPQHF,TGTGCCAGCTCACCCAGTAATAGCAATCAGCCCCAGCATTTT
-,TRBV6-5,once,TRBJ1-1,CASSYTGEAFF,TGTGCCAGCAGTTATACAGGTGAAGCTTTCTTT
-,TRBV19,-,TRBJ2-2,CASSIWNTGELFF,TGTGCCAGTAGTATTTGGAACACCGGGGAGCTGTTTTTT
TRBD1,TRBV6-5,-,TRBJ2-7,CASSSYRGGPYEQYF,TGTGCCAGCAGTTCGTACAGAGGGGGCCCCTACGAGCAGTACTTC
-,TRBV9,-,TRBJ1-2,CASSVMGSTNYGYTF,TGTGCCAGCAGCGTAATGGGCAGTACCAACTATGGCTACACCTTC
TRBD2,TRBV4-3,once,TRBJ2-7,CASSQEGLAAYEQYF,TGCGCCAGCAGCCAAGAGGGGCTAGCGGCCTACGAGCAGTACTTC
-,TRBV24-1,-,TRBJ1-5,CATSDSGWDQPQHF,TGTGCCACCAGTGATTCAGGGTGGGATCAGCCCCAGCATTTT
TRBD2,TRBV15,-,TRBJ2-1,CATSRGLAGNYNEQFF,TGTGCCACCAGCAGAGGACTAGCGGGGAATTACAATGAGCAGTTCTTC
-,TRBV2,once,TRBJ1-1,CADNHSGNTEAFF,TGTGCCGACAACCACTCCGGGAACACTGAAGCTTTCTTT
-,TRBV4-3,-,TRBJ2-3,CASSQGGGGPDTQYF,TGCGCCAGCAGCCAAGGTGGGGGGGGGCCAGATACGCAGTATTTT
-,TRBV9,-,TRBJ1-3,CASSPSGTLGNTIYF,TGTGCCAGCAGCCCGTCCGGGACCCTTGGAAACACCATATATTTT
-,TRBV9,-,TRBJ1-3,CASSRGQTRGNTIYF,TGTGCCAGCAGTCGAGGACAGACCCGAGGGAACACCATATATTTT
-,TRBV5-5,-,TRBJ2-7,CASSGGVPGEQYF,TGTGCCAGCAGCGGCGGGGTTCCGGGTGAGCAGTACTTC
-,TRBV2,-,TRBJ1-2,CASRETGLVVIGYTF,TGTGCCAGCAGGGAAACAGGGTTGGTCGTTATCGGCTACACCTTC
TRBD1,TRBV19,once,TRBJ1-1,CASSTGGFIDTEAFF,TGTGCCAGTAGTACAGGGGGCTTTATCGACACTGAAGCTTTCTTT
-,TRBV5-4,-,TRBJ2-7,CASSLVPSTYEQYF,TGTGCCAGCAGCTTGGTGCCCAGCACCTACGAGCAGTACTTC
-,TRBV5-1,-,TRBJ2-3,CASSFPTGSTDTQYF,TGCGCCAGCAGCTTCCCCACTGGGAGCACAGATACGCAGTATTTT
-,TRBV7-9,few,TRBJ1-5,CASSWGVQPQHF,TGTGCCAGCAGCTGGGGGGTTCAGCCCCAGCATTTT
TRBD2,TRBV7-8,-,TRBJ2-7,CASSLTLAGHEQYF,TGTGCCAGCAGCTTAACGCTAGCGGGCCACGAGCAGTACTTC
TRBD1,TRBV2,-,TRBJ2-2,CATGQREINTGELFF,TGTGCCACGGGACAGCGAGAGATCAACACCGGGGAGCTGTTTTTT
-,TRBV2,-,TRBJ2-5,CAANMGLQETQYF,TGTGCCGCAAATATGGGACTCCAAGAGACCCAGTACTTC
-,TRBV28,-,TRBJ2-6,CATSDGANVLTF,TGTGCCACTTCCGATGGGGCCAACGTCCTGACTTTC
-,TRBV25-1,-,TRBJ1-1,CASSELTGVEAEAFF,TGTGCCAGCAGTGAACTAACGGGGGTTGAGGCTGAAGCTTTCTTT
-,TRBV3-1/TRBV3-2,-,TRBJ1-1,CASSQDGGRSMNTEAFF,TGTGCCAGCAGCCAAGACGGGGGCCGCAGCATGAACACTGAAGCTTTCTTT
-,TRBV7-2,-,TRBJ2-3,CASSSYQDTQYF,TGTGCCAGCAGCTCCTATCAGGATACGCAGTATTTT
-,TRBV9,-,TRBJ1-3,CASSVGSRISGNTIYF,TGTGCCAGCAGCGTAGGATCCAGGATCTCTGGAAACACCATATATTTT
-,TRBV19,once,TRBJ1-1,CASSIPRVRFDSNTEAFF,TGTGCCAGTAGTATCCCCCGGGTCAGATTCGATTCTAACACTGAAGCTTTCTTT
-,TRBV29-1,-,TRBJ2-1,CSVRGSEQFF,TGCAGCGTGAGGGGTTCTGAGCAGTTCTTC
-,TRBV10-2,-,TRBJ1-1,CASSEMTGQAFF,TGCGCCAGCAGTGAGATGACAGGACAAGCTTTCTTT
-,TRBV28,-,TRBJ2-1,CASSSPPLYEQFF,TGTGCCAGCAGTTCCCCCCCCCTATATGAGCAGTTCTTC
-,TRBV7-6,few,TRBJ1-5,CASSLVAGVGQPQHF,TGTGCCAGCAGCTTAGTAGCTGGGGTGGGACAGCCCCAGCATTTT
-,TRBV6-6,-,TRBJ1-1,CASIQGGRTEAFF,TGTGCCAGCATCCAGGGCGGACGAACTGAAGCTTTCTTT
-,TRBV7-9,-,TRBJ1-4,CASSLEGSGIREKLFF,TGTGCCAGCAGCTTAGAAGGTAGCGGGATAAGAGAAAAACTGTTTTTT
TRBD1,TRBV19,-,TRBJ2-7,CASSTRDRGPYEQYF,TGTGCCAGTAGTACCCGGGACAGGGGGCCGTACGAGCAGTACTTC
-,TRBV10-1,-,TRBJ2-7,CASSGNLRATEPYEQYF,TGCGCCAGCAGTGGAAACCTCCGGGCCACCGAACCCTACGAGCAGTACTTC
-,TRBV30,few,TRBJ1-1,CAGSREGTEAFF,TGTGCCGGTAGCAGGGAGGGCACTGAAGCTTTCTTT
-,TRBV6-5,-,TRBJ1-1,CASSSNQGNTEAFF,TGTGCCAGCAGTTCAAACCAGGGTAACACTGAAGCTTTCTTT
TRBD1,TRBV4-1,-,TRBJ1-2,CASSQGGQGAEGYTF,TGCGCCAGCAGCCAAGGTGGACAGGGGGCGGAAGGCTACACCTTC
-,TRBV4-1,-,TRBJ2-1,CASSHRSTPGSYNEQFF,TGCGCCAGCAGCCACCGAAGTACCCCGGGCTCCTACAATGAGCAGTTCTTC